This TCR beta chain comes out of a study of siplizumab effects on memory and regulatory T cells. Study-wide results and caveats: A naive or memory phenotype could not be assigned to roughly 80-95% of the proliferating CD4+ or CD8+ clones. Sequences below about 10^-5 frequency were poorly captured, and few alloreactive clones mapped to unstimulated subsets. Some alloreactive sequences were traceable to unstimulated CD4+ memory cells, and siplizumab significantly reduced them.

The germline V gene encodes CDR1 SNHLY and CDR2 FYNNEI. Trimming pared 7 bases from V and 4 bases from J, leaving 10 bases between. The CDR3 runs to 12 residues. Profiled with immunoSEQ multiplex PCR; TCRdb holds only in-frame clones, not every one. The repertoire includes 70,000 to 95,000 clones, roughly 96% of them detected once, and around 0.03% sits in the top ten. For this clone: Its antigen is not identified.

The clonotype originates from a human donor in good health. The rearrangement joins TRBV2 to TRBJ1-2; D might be TRBD1 (5 bases). Source material: naive CD4+ T cells sorted from blood. In DNA, the CDR3 is TGTGCCAGCACCGGAGACAGCTATGGCTACACCTTC. Protein: CASTGDSYGYTF. The full variable domain, with the rest looked up from reference TRBV2 and TRBJ1-2, is EPEVTQTPSHQVTQMGQEVILRCVPISNHLYFYWYRQILGQKVEFLVSFYNNEISEKSEIFDDQFSVERPDGSNFTLKIRSTKLEDSAMYFCASTGDSYGYTFGSGTRLTVV.